What follows are 10 T cell receptor beta chains derived from one specimen sequenced in a study of blood T cells in healthy people across ages. Then a second PCR, running roughly 6 to 12 cycles, was carried out with a sample-barcoded 5' primer and a J-beta primer mix. TCRdb recomputed calls from the 5' RACE reads with MiXCR, one row per CDR3 protein. Among around 1.5 million distinct CDR3 sequences listed, 30% to 40% were seen once. Sequenced sample: blood. These receptors were collected from a woman aged 25 to 39 in good health.

This clonotype has a handful of counts. This rearrangement joins TRBV4-2 to TRBJ1-2, with D perhaps matching TRBD1 (6 bases). In germline, CDR1 is LGHNA, CDR2 YNFKEQ. V dropped 1 base and J dropped 2 bases, with 17 bases sitting between them. This CDR3 is built from 17 residues. CDR3 coding DNA: TGTGCCAGCAGCCAAGGAAAGCAGGGGTTAATGAACTATGGCTACACCTTC. It specifies CASSQGKQGLMNYGYTF.

The J gene is TRBJ2-1, the V gene TRBV4-1; tentative D call: TRBD2 (5 bases). This CDR3 contains 14 residues. With 2 bases removed from V and 7 bases from J, the gap between germline ends came to 12 bases. Germline loops: CDR1 MGHRA, CDR2 YSYEKL. In DNA, the CDR3 is TGCGCCAGCAGCCAATCCGAGGGTCGGAATGAGCAGTTCTTC. This gives the protein CASSQSEGRNEQFF.

This CDR3 is CASSLDLPSGRGEAKNIQYF. The CDR3 region has the DNA TGTGCCAGCAGCTTAGATCTCCCTAGCGGGAGGGGAGAAGCCAAAAACATTCAGTACTTC. This chain joins TRBV11-2 and TRBJ2-4; TRBD2 matches 12 bases. Trimming at V came to 0 bases and at J to 0 bases, leaving 9 bases not matched to a gene. The CDR3 is 20 residues long. CDR1 is SGHAT and CDR2 is FQNNGV in the germline V gene.

The rearrangement uses TRBV4-1 and TRBJ2-2, with 9 bases matching TRBD2. V was clipped by 1 base and J by 3 bases; unmatched bases: 12. This CDR3 region has 19 residues. Germline CDR1 and CDR2: MGHRA and YSYEKL. CDR3 in amino acids: CASSQGAKGAGGYTGELFF. For the CDR3, the DNA is TGCGCCAGCAGCCAAGGAGCTAAAGGAGCGGGGGGCTACACCGGGGAGCTGTTTTTT.

This sequence joins TRBV20-1 and TRBJ1-2; tentative D call: TRBD1 (5 bases). The CDR3 has 12 amino acids. In germline, CDR1 is DFQATT, CDR2 SNEGSKA (reference sequence). V was trimmed by 6 bases and J by 7 bases, leaving 15 bases between them. The CDR3: CSATPQGRGYTF. Here the CDR3 DNA reads TGCAGTGCGACCCCCCAGGGTCGTGGCTACACCTTC.

The rearrangement uses TRBV20-1 and TRBJ1-1; D not certain. Germline V lookup: CDR1 DFQATT, CDR2 SNEGSKA (reference sequence). CDR3 length equals 12 residues. Trimming took 7 bases from V and 4 from J, leaving 13 bases between them. The CDR3 protein is CSVRGRVTEAFF. CDR3 DNA: TGCAGTGTCCGGGGAAGGGTCACTGAAGCTTTCTTT.

Ten or more counts support this clonotype. The V gene is TRBV10-3, the J gene TRBJ2-4; D remains ambiguous. The CDR3 runs 11 residues. Germline CDR1 is ENHRY and CDR2 is SYGVKD. With 4 bases removed from V and 6 bases from J, the gap between germline ends came to 4 bases. CDR3: CAISAGNIQYF. The CDR3 coding sequence is TGTGCCATCAGTGCAGGAAACATTCAGTACTTC.

This clonotype turned up a few times. The chain is built from TRBV20-1 and TRBJ2-1; 8 positions agree with TRBD2. The CDR3 is 15 amino acids. With 0 bases clipped from V and 10 bases from J, the junction kept 11 bases outside the gene matches. Germline assignment: CDR1 DFQATT and CDR2 SNEGSKA (reference sequence). CDR3 in DNA: TGCAGTGCTAGAGATGGGTCGGGAGGGACAAGGGAGCAGTTCTTC. It specifies CSARDGSGGTREQFF.

This chain links TRBV5-5 with TRBJ2-7; D is undetermined. This CDR3 is built from 13 residues. V lost 3 bases to trimming and J lost 2 bases, with 9 bases between them. Germline CDR1 SGHKS, CDR2 YYEKEE (reference sequence). Here the CDR3 DNA reads TGTGCCAGCAGCTCACATGTCGCCTACGAGCAGTACTTC. This codes for CASSSHVAYEQYF.

The V gene is TRBV20-1, the J gene TRBJ2-3; D possibly uses TRBD1 or TRBD2 (5 bases each). Deletions cut 4 bases from V and 2 bases from J, with 10 bases between. CDR1 DFQATT and CDR2 SNEGSKA come from the germline V gene (reference sequence). The CDR3 runs to 13 residues. CDR3 amino acids: CSANPGLTDTQYF. DNA of the CDR3: TGCAGTGCTAATCCGGGGCTCACAGATACGCAGTATTTT.